These 14 T cell receptor beta chains were all obtained from the same sample, sequenced in a study of neurological immune-mediated disorders. One entry per CDR3 protein, called by TCRdb with MiXCR from the 5' RACE reads. Of under 60,000 distinct CDR3 sequences listed, approximately 3.5% were seen once; the top ten hold about 6.3%. The sample taken for sequencing was PBMCs. These receptors came from a middle-aged man with multiple sclerosis.

This clonotype appeared many times. The rearrangement links TRBV6-5 to TRBJ2-3; 9 nucleotides line up with TRBD1. Trimming at V came to 5 bases and at J to 0 bases, leaving 3 bases not matched to a gene. The CDR3 is made up of 15 amino acids. Germline assignment: CDR1 MNHEY and CDR2 SVGAGI. The CDR3 loop is CASSPGTGSTDTQYF. The CDR3 coding sequence is TGTGCCAGCAGTCCAGGGACAGGGAGCACAGATACGCAGTATTTT.

V and J are TRBV6-1 and TRBJ2-1; possibly TRBD1 for D (6 bases). The germline gives CDR1 MNHNS, CDR2 SASEGT. V was clipped by 4 bases and J by 2 bases, with 12 bases between them. The CDR3 is made up of 15 amino acids. The DNA of the CDR3 is TGTGCCAGCAGTGTAGGGGACAAAACCTACAATGAGCAGTTCTTC. Translation: CASSVGDKTYNEQFF.

This clonotype has ten or more counts. This sequence joins TRBV28 and TRBJ2-7; TRBD1 agrees at 10 bases. This CDR3 spans 15 amino acids. Germline V gives CDR1 MDHEN, CDR2 SYDVKM. With 5 bases clipped from V and 5 bases from J, the junction kept 9 bases outside the gene matches. The CDR3 spells CASSTERDRGHEQYF. The DNA of the CDR3 is TGTGCCAGCAGTACGGAAAGGGACAGGGGCCACGAGCAGTACTTC.

This clonotype was detected many times. The rearrangement joins TRBV11-2 to TRBJ1-2, with D unresolved. This CDR3 has 13 amino acids. CDR1 is SGHAT, CDR2 FQNNGV, per germline. V was trimmed by 4 bases and J by 3 bases, leaving 9 bases between them. The CDR3 region has the DNA TGTGCCAGCAGCTCCAGTGGGGACTATGGCTACACCTTC. Its translation: CASSSSGDYGYTF.

This clonotype has at least ten counts. This chain's CDR3 is CASSLQGYEQYF. For the CDR3, the DNA is TGTGCCAGCAGTCTTCAAGGATACGAGCAGTACTTC. The chain uses TRBV12-3 or TRBV12-4 and TRBJ2-7; D remains ambiguous. The CDR3 has 12 residues. With 5 bases removed from V and 4 bases from J, the gap between germline ends came to 9 bases.

This clonotype was seen repeatedly, ten times or more. This sequence joins TRBV5-1 and TRBJ1-1; maybe TRBD1 (5 bases). The germline gives CDR1 SGHRS, CDR2 YFSETQ. V lost 4 bases, J lost 1 base, and 8 bases lay in between. This CDR3 is built from 13 residues. CDR3 residues: CASSLRGNTEAFF. CDR3 nucleotides: TGCGCCAGCAGCCTGAGGGGGAACACTGAAGCTTTCTTT.

This clonotype has a count of ten or more. This chain links TRBV6-5 with TRBJ2-3, with D unclear. Germline V gene data show CDR1 as MNHEY and CDR2 as SVGAGI. CDR3 length: 15 amino acids. V lost 0 bases and J lost 3, with 10 bases in between. The CDR3 nucleotides are TGTGCCAGCAGTTACTCGACTGGTCAGACAGATACGCAGTATTTT. The encoded protein is CASSYSTGQTDTQYF.

In its sample, this clonotype was seen many times. The V call is TRBV20-1, the J call TRBJ2-7; 10 bases agree with TRBD2. CDR3 length equals 13 residues. V gave up 2 bases and J gave up 7 bases; unmatched junction bases: 5. Germline V gene sequence: CDR1 DFQATT, CDR2 SNEGSKA (reference sequence). CDR3 nucleotides: TGCAGTGCTAGACTAGCGGGGGTGGGGGAGCAGTACTTC. As protein: CSARLAGVGEQYF.

This chain connects TRBV12-3 or TRBV12-4 to TRBJ2-2; tentative D call: TRBD2 (6 bases). The V gene lost 5 bases and the J gene lost 7 bases, with 20 bases spanning the gap. This CDR3 spans 16 amino acids. The CDR3, as DNA: TGTGCCAGCAGTCCACTCGGGAGCGGAGCGGGCGGGGAGCTGTTTTTT. It is translated as CASSPLGSGAGGELFF.

This clonotype showed up just a few times. The CDR3 reads CASSLSGSSWGKTIYGYTF. The CDR3 DNA reads as TGTGCCAGCAGTTTATCTGGAAGCAGTTGGGGAAAGACTATATATGGCTACACCTTC. This sequence joins TRBV27 and TRBJ1-2, with unresolved D. The CDR3 totals 19 residues. Trimming cost V 0 bases and J 5 bases, with 25 bases left between them. Germline assignment: CDR1 MNHEY and CDR2 SMNVEV (reference sequence).

This clonotype was detected ten times or more. The rearrangement links TRBV12-3 or TRBV12-4 to TRBJ1-2; D gene unclear. This CDR3 contains 13 residues. The ends were cut back, 5 bases at V and 8 bases at J, with 15 bases in the middle. CDR3 sequence: CASSPSGGGGYTF. The CDR3 DNA follows: TGTGCCAGCAGTCCTTCGGGTGGAGGCGGCTACACCTTC.

In the case of this clonotype: This may arise from a read error, as a much more abundant clone is one base away. The chain carries TRBV5-1 and TRBJ2-2; a weak D match, TRBD2 (6 bases). Germline assignment: CDR1 SGHRS and CDR2 YFSETQ. The CDR3 is 17 amino acids. The CDR3 reads CASSLASVAGSTGEMFF. CDR3 DNA sequence: TGCGCCAGCAGCTTGGCCTCTGTCGCGGGGAGTACCGGGGAGATGTTTTTT.

This clonotype was found many times. The chain carries TRBV7-9 and TRBJ2-5, with D maybe TRBD1 (6 bases). The CDR3 loop spans 13 amino acids. V was clipped by 6 bases and J by 4 bases, with 12 bases between them. The V gene's germline CDR1 is SEHNR and CDR2 FQNEAQ (reference sequence). The CDR3 here is CASRGRGAETQYF. The CDR3 region has the DNA TGTGCCAGCAGGGGCAGGGGCGCAGAGACCCAGTACTTC.

This clonotype was seen at least ten times. This CDR3 is CASSLQGGVTGELFF. The CDR3 coding sequence is TGTGCCAGCAGCTTGCAGGGGGGCGTCACCGGGGAGCTGTTTTTT. The chain links TRBV7-8 to TRBJ2-2; D is perhaps TRBD1 (7 bases). Deletions cut 3 bases from V and 4 bases from J, with 12 bases between. This CDR3 spans 15 amino acids. Germline CDR1 reads SGHVS; CDR2 reads FQNEAQ.